This TCR beta chain was captured by sequencing in a study of blood T cell repertoires in COVID-19. In this sample, this clone turned up a few times. Authors' methods: Using reference gene primer amplification, nucleated cell counts were estimated. Data came from immunoSEQ multiplex PCR; TCRdb stores just in-frame clones and leaves some out. D and trimming were read from the DNA, whereas the V and J calls and clone size are those reported in that table. Among some 160,000 clones listed, roughly nine tenths were seen once. Germline loops: CDR1 LNHDA, CDR2 SQIVND (reference sequence). J gave up 9 bases and V 5 bases, and 7 bases lay outside the gene matches. The CDR3 has 14 amino acids.

The specimen sequenced was peripheral blood. The genes are TRBV19 and TRBJ1-6; TRBD1 aligns across 7 bases. The TCR sequence derives from a man in his 60s with acute or convalescent COVID-19. The CDR3 reads CASSPTGARSPLHF. The CDR3 DNA is TGTGCCAGTAGTCCTACAGGGGCTCGTTCACCCCTCCACTTT.